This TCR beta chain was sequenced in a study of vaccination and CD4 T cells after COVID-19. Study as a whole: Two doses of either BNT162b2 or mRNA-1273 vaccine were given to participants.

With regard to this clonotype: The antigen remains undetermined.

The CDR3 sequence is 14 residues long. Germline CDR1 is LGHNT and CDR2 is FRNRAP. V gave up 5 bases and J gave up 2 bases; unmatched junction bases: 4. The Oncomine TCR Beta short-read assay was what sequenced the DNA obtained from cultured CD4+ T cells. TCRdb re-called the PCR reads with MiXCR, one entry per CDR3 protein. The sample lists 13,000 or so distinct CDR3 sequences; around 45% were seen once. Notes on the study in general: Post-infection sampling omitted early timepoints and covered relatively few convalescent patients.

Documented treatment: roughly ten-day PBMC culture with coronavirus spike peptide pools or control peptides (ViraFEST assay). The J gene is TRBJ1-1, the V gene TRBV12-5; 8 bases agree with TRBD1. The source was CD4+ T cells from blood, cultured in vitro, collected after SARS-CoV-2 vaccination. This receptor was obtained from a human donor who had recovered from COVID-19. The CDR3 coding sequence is TGTGCTAGTGGTCCGGGACAGGTTAACACTGAAGCTTTCTTT. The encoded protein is CASGPGQVNTEAFF.